This T cell receptor (beta chain) was captured in a study of blood T cells in healthy people across ages. Details on this clonotype: One end of the junction fails to match germline, which may point to a read error.

The germline V gene has CDR1 MDHEN and CDR2 SYDVKM. This CDR3 comprises 14 residues. A sample-barcoded 5' primer and a J-beta primer mix were used in a second PCR of roughly 7 to 11 cycles. TCRdb processed the 5' RACE reads anew with MiXCR; each CDR3 protein has one entry. Among about 930,000 distinct CDR3 sequences listed, around 29% were seen once. The same sample was also studied in work on T cells of mothers and their children.

Sequencing input: blood. The receptor's source is a woman in her 40s in good health. V gene TRBV28 combines with J gene TRBJ1-1, with a weak D call TRBD1 (6 bases). The CDR3 sequence: CASSLAGENTEAVF. The DNA of the CDR3 is TGTGCCAGCAGTTTGGCAGGGGAGAACACTGAAGCTGTCTTT.